Shown below are 6 T cell receptor beta chains from a single sample sequenced in a study of control samples from healthy donors and cancer patients. Profiling relied on immunoSEQ multiplex PCR, and the TCRdb table lists in-frame clones only, not all of them. The sample has about 12,000 clones, approximately 90% seen once. The sample was formalin-fixed, paraffin-embedded tissue. The receptors originated from a male donor with melanoma.

The chain carries TRBV2 and TRBJ2-3; 7 nucleotides align to TRBD1. CDR1 SNHLY and CDR2 FYNNEI come from the germline V gene. The CDR3 covers 14 residues. The V segment lost 4 bases and the J segment 4 bases; nucleotides outside the gene matches: 5. The CDR3 is CASSVGQGADTQYF. The CDR3 coding sequence is TGTGCCAGCAGTGTTGGGCAGGGGGCAGATACGCAGTATTTT.

This clone was seen a single time. The chain uses TRBV28 and TRBJ1-2, with no clear D. There are 12 residues in the CDR3. Germline values: CDR1 MDHEN, CDR2 SYDVKM. V was trimmed by 6 bases and J by 5 bases, leaving 10 bases between them. The CDR3 loop is CASSQRDYGYTF. In nucleotides, the CDR3 is TGTGCCAGCAGCCAGAGGGATTATGGCTACACCTTC.

The V and J genes are TRBV11-3 and TRBJ2-7; 13 bases fit TRBD2. This CDR3 has 18 residues. J was trimmed by 1 base and V by 3 bases; bases with no gene match: 9. Germline lookup yields CDR1 SGHNT and CDR2 YENEEA. The CDR3 DNA sequence: TGTGCCAGCAGCTTCAGAAAGACTAGCGGGAGGATTTCCTACGAGCAGTACGTC. The encoded protein is CASSFRKTSGRISYEQYV.

This clone was seen just once. The chain employs TRBV18 and TRBJ1-2, with a tentative D call TRBD1 (6 bases). There are 13 residues in the CDR3. Germline V gene sequence: CDR1 KGHSH, CDR2 LQKENI. Trimming took 6 bases from V and 2 from J, leaving 10 bases between them. This CDR3 reads CASSPTGNYGYTF. The CDR3, as DNA: TGTGCCAGCTCTCCAACAGGGAACTATGGCTACACCTTC.

The rearrangement uses TRBV27 and TRBJ1-6, with D possibly matching TRBD1 (5 bases). V gave up 10 bases and J gave up 6 bases, with 16 bases separating them. The CDR3 is 14 amino acids. Per germline, CDR1 MNHEY and CDR2 SMNVEV (reference sequence). CDR3 in amino acids: CANKGLTFNSPLHF. The CDR3 coding sequence is TGTGCCAACAAGGGGCTGACGTTTAATTCACCCCTCCACTTT.

The rearrangement links TRBV7-2 to TRBJ1-1; TRBD1 matches at 9 bases. Per the germline V gene, CDR1 is SGHTA and CDR2 is FQGNSA. This CDR3 contains 13 residues. The junction had 6 bases not matched to a gene; V was cut back by 5 bases and J by 8 bases. CDR3 DNA: TGTGCCAGCAGCATGATCGGACAGGGGGAAGCTTTCTTT. Protein product: CASSMIGQGEAFF.